This TCR beta chain was found in a study of siplizumab effects on memory and regulatory T cells. Study observations and caveats: The mapping of alloreactive clones to unstimulated subsets covered only a minor fraction of them. Suppressive function of proliferating Tregs from siplizumab cultures was not confirmed. Among sequences traceable to unstimulated CD4+ memory cells, alloreactive ones were significantly reduced by siplizumab.

Concerning this clone: Its antigen is not identified.

Where three donor pairs were concerned, the unstimulated naive, memory, effector memory and TEMRA subsets underwent sequencing. Some clones are missing from TCRdb's copy, which holds only in-frame ones; the method was immunoSEQ multiplex PCR. Among tens of thousands of clones, about 97% were seen once, and the ten largest hold about 1.1%. The CDR3 sequence is 14 residues long. V trimming: 0 bases; J trimming: 7 bases; junction bases outside the gene matches: 2. Germline CDR1 SGDLS, CDR2 YYNGEE. The chain couples TRBV9 to TRBJ2-1, with 9 positions matching TRBD2. The TCR was taken from a human donor in good health. Sample: naive CD8+ T cells sorted from blood. The CDR3 protein is CASSVGLAENEQFF. The CDR3 coding sequence is TGTGCCAGCAGCGTAGGACTAGCGGAAAATGAGCAGTTCTTC.